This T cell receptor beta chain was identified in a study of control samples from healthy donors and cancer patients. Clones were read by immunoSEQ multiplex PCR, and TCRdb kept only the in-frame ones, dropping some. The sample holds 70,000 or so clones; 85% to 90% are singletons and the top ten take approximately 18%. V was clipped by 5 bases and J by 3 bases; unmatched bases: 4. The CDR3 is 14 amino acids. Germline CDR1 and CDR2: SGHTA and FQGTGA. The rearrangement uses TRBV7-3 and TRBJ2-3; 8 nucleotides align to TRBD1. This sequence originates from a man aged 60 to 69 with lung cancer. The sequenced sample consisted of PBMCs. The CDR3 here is CASSPRGPTDTQYF. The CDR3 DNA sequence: TGTGCCAGCAGCCCCAGGGGGCCGACAGATACGCAGTATTTT.